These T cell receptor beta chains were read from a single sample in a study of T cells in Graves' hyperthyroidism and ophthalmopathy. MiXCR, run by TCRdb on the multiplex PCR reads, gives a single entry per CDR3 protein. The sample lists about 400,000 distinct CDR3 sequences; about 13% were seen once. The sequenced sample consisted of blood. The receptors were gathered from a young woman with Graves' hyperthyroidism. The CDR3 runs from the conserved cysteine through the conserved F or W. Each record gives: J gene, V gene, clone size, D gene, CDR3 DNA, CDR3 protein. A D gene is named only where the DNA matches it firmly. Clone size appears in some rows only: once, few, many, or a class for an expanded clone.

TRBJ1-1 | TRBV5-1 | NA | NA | TGCGCCAGCAGGTATGGGGGATCCTCGGACAGAATGAACACTGAAGCTTTCTTT | CASRYGGSSDRMNTEAFF
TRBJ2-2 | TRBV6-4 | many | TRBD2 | TGTGCCAGCAGCGATTTAGCGGGGGCGAACACCGGGGAGCTGTTTTTT | CASSDLAGANTGELFF
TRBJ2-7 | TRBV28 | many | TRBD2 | TGTGCCAGCAGTGTGGTCAAAATCCGGGACTACCAAGCCTCCTACGAGCAGTACTTC | CASSVVKIRDYQASYEQYF
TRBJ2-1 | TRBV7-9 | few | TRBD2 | TGTGCCAGCAGCTCAGAAAGCGGGATCGGCTCCCACAATGAGCAGTTCTTC | CASSSESGIGSHNEQFF
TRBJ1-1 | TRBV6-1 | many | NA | TGTGCCAGCAGTTCGATGGGCCCCGAAGGAACTGAAGCTTTCTTT | CASSSMGPEGTEAFF
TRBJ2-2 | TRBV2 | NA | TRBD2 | TGTGCCAGCACCTCTAGCGGGGTAATCCTGGGGGAGCTGTTTTTT | CASTSSGVILGELFF
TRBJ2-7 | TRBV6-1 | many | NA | TGTGCCAGCAGTGAAGTTGCCGGGGCAGCCTTTTCCTACGAGCAGTACTTC | CASSEVAGAAFSYEQYF
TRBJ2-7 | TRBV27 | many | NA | TGTGCCAGCAGTTTAACAGGGCGGGGGAGCTCCTACGAGCAGTACTTC | CASSLTGRGSSYEQYF
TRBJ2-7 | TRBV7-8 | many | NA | TGTGCCAGCAGCTCAGGCGGAACCCCGACGGGGGAGCAGTACTTC | CASSSGGTPTGEQYF
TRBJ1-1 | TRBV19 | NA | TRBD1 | TGTGCCAGTAGTATATCCGGGACAGGGGTCCATGAAGCTTTCTTT | CASSISGTGVHEAFF
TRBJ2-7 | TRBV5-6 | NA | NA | TGTGCCAGCAGCTTGTTTGGCAGCGAGCAGTACTTC | CASSLFGSEQYF
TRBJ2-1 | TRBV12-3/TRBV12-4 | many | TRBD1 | TGTGCCAGCAGTTGGGGACAGGGGTTAGATGAGCAGTTCTTC | CASSWGQGLDEQFF
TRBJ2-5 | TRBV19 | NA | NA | TGTGCCAGTAGTATAGCCGCGGACACCCAGTACTTC | CASSIAADTQYF
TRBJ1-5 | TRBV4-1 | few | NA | TGCGCCAGCAGCCACACGGATGTCGGTAGCAATCAGCCCCAGCATTTT | CASSHTDVGSNQPQHF
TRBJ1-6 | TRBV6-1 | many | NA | TGTGCCAGCAGTGAGGGGCCCAGCTCCTATAATTCACCCCTCCACTTT | CASSEGPSSYNSPLHF
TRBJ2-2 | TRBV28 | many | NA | TGTGCCAGCCAGCAGATCGGGGGGGAGCTGTTTTTT | CASQQIGGELFF
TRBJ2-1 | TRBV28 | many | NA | TGTGCCAGCACCTATCCGGGGGTCGATGAGCAGTTCTTC | CASTYPGVDEQFF
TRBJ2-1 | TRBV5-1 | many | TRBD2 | TGCGCCAGCAGCCCCCAAAGCGGGGGGCCGGGTGAGCAGTTCTTC | CASSPQSGGPGEQFF
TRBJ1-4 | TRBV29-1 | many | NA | TGCAGCGTTGAAGTGGGCGATAATGAAAAACTGTTTTTT | CSVEVGDNEKLFF
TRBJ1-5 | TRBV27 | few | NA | TGTGCCAGCAGTTTTACTCCCCTGTTTAGCAATCAGCCCCAGCATTTT | CASSFTPLFSNQPQHF
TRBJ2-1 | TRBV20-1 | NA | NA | TGCAGTGCTAGACCAGCGAGGGGTTACAATGAGCAGTTCTTC | CSARPARGYNEQFF
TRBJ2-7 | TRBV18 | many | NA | TGTGCCAGCTCACCACCGGGAAGGGGATCCTACGAGCAGTACTTC | CASSPPGRGSYEQYF
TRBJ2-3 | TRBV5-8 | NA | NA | TGTGCCAGCAGCCGTTACGGAGGGCCCACAGATACGCAGTATTTT | CASSRYGGPTDTQYF
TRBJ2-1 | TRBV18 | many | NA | TGTGCCAGCTCCCTAAATGGAAAGGCTGAGCAGTTCTTC | CASSLNGKAEQFF